This T cell receptor (beta chain) was recovered during a study of T cell repertoires in cytomegalovirus infection. Study details: Based on public TCR beta signatures, there were indications of CMV infection and of a matching HLA type. Study outcomes and limitations: HLA-C-restricted TCR beta clonotypes specific for CMV led the ex vivo response. Cumulated frequencies of public TCR beta families served to identify carriers of CMV plus the relevant HLA.

With 5 bases removed from V and 2 bases from J, the gap between germline ends came to 10 bases. This CDR3 has 14 residues. Germline V CDR1 and CDR2: MDHEN, SYDVKM. TCRdb ran MiXCR on the reads and lists one entry per CDR3 protein. The table records 65,000 to 95,000 distinct CDR3 sequences, more than 3% of them present only once. This clonotype came up many times. Antigen: not known. The sample consisted of PBMCs. The receptor was isolated from a human donor in good health (CMV status not recorded). Some clones in this sample may be carry-over from other donors' samples. The rearrangement joins TRBV28 to TRBJ1-5, with D unclear. The CDR3 region has the DNA TGTGCCAGCAGTAAGGCGTTGGGCAATCAGCCCCAGCATTTT. This gives the protein CASSKALGNQPQHF.